These 18 T cell receptor beta chains were sequenced from one sample in a study of T cell repertoires in cytomegalovirus infection. These receptors lack a known antigen. TCRdb re-derived calls from the reads in MiXCR, one entry per CDR3 protein. In the table there are approximately 1,000,000 distinct CDR3 sequences, roughly 30% of which are singletons. Material: cultured CD8+ T cells from PBMCs, obtained from culture after CMV antigen stimulation. The source of these receptors is a human donor in good health (CMV status not recorded). Some clones in this sample may be carry-over from other donors' samples.

This chain connects TRBV27 to TRBJ1-2, with D uncertain. CDR3 size: 14 residues. V was trimmed by 0 bases and J by 4 bases, leaving 9 bases between them. CDR1 MNHEY and CDR2 SMNVEV come from the germline V gene (reference sequence). The CDR3, as DNA: TGTGCCAGCAGTTTATCAGGCAGCTTCTATGGCTACACCTTC. Protein sequence: CASSLSGSFYGYTF.

This clonotype came up a few times. The chain has TRBV5-4 and TRBJ1-1; 8 nucleotides align to TRBD1. V shed 2 bases, J shed 0 bases, and the junction held 6 bases outside the gene matches. Per germline, CDR1 SGHNT and CDR2 YYREEE (reference sequence). This CDR3 has 16 amino acids. CDR3 bases: TGTGCCAGCAGCTTATCTCGGGACAGGTTGAACACTGAAGCTTTCTTT. Translating gives CASSLSRDRLNTEAFF.

As DNA, the CDR3 is TGTGCCAGCAGTCTCCCTAGCGGGGGGGCAGATGAGACCCAGTACTTC. This gives the protein CASSLPSGGADETQYF. The genes are TRBV12-3 or TRBV12-4 and TRBJ2-5; TRBD2 matches 12 bases. This CDR3 is 16 amino acids long. The V gene end was trimmed by 5 bases and the J gene end by 5 bases; junction bases not matched to a gene: 9.

This clonotype showed up just a few times. This sequence joins TRBV7-9 and TRBJ1-2; a possible D gene is TRBD1 (5 bases). V was cut by 5 bases and J by 5 bases, with 15 bases left in between. The CDR3 runs 14 residues. Germline values: CDR1 SEHNR, CDR2 FQNEAQ (reference sequence). Here the CDR3 reads CASSNPGRFYGYTF. As DNA, the CDR3 is TGTGCCAGCAGCAATCCGGGACGGTTTTATGGCTACACCTTC.

V and J are TRBV12-5 and TRBJ1-1; D gene uncertain. Germline-derived CDR1 and CDR2 are LGHNT and FRNRAP. The V gene lost 5 bases and the J gene lost 2 bases, with 6 bases spanning the gap. CDR3 size: 12 residues. The CDR3 DNA sequence: TGTGCTAGTGGTCCTGATAACACTGAAGCTTTCTTT. Its protein product is CASGPDNTEAFF. Based on the CDR3 plus reference TRBV12-5 and TRBJ1-1, the full variable domain is DARVTQTPRHKVTEMGQEVTMRCQPILGHNTVFWYRQTMMQGLELLAYFRNRAPLDDSGMPKDRFSAEMPDATLATLKIQPSEPRDSAVYFCASGPDNTEAFFGQGTRLTVV.

This chain uses TRBV4-1 with TRBJ2-5, with D possibly TRBD1 on 6 matching bases. The CDR3 contains 16 residues. CDR1 MGHRA and CDR2 YSYEKL come from the germline V gene. The germline V and J ends were trimmed by 1 base and 5 bases, with 17 bases remaining between them. CDR3 residues: CASSQGTTGVWETQYF. In nucleotides, the CDR3 is TGCGCCAGCAGCCAAGGAACGACAGGCGTTTGGGAGACCCAGTACTTC.

This clonotype was detected a few times. The rearrangement uses TRBV10-3 and TRBJ1-2, with 8 bases lining up with TRBD1. The V gene end was trimmed by 5 bases and the J gene end by 6 bases; junction bases not matched to a gene: 2. This CDR3 has 12 residues. The germline CDR1 and CDR2 sequences are ENHRY and SYGVKD. The DNA of the CDR3 is TGTGCCATCAGTACGACAGGGGATGGCTACACCTTC. Its translation: CAISTTGDGYTF.

At least ten counts were recorded for this clonotype. This may be a read error: a much more frequent sequence differs by one nucleotide. The chain's CDR3 is CASSTSSYEQYF. The CDR3 coding sequence is TGTGCCAGCAGCACGAGCTCCTACGAGCAGTACTTC. The chain recombines TRBV12-3 or TRBV12-4 with TRBJ2-7; D unclear. The length of the CDR3 is 12 residues. V dropped 6 bases and J dropped 0 bases, with 6 bases sitting between them.

The gene calls are TRBV9 and TRBJ1-1; a possible D gene is TRBD1 (6 bases). V gave up 9 bases and J gave up 1 base, with 19 bases separating them. The germline V gene encodes CDR1 SGDLS and CDR2 YYNGEE. CDR3 length equals 15 residues. This CDR3 reads CATRDIPLGNTEAFF. The CDR3 coding sequence is TGTGCCACTCGGGACATCCCCCTGGGGAACACTGAAGCTTTCTTT. Based on the CDR3 plus reference TRBV9 and TRBJ1-1, the full variable domain is DSGVTQTPKHLITATGQRVTLRCSPRSGDLSVYWYQQSLDQGLQFLIQYYNGEERAKGNILERFSAQQFPDLHSELNLSSLELGDSALYFCATRDIPLGNTEAFFGQGTRLTVV.

This clonotype has just a few counts. CDR3 in DNA: TGTGCCAGCAGATCCTCTGAAGTTAGCTCCTACAATGAGCAGTTCTTC. Its protein product is CASRSSEVSSYNEQFF. The chain combines TRBV6-2 or TRBV6-3 with TRBJ2-1; unclear D gene. V dropped 6 bases and J dropped 0 bases, with 15 bases sitting between them. The CDR3 length is 16 residues. The germline V gene has CDR1 MNHEY and CDR2 SVGEGT.

This clonotype has only a few counts. The chain joins TRBV6-2 or TRBV6-3 to TRBJ2-7, with 14 bases lining up with TRBD2. The CDR3 covers 18 residues. Trimming at V came to 0 bases and at J to 5 bases, leaving 9 bases not matched to a gene. The germline gives CDR1 MNHEY, CDR2 SVGEGT. The DNA of the CDR3 is TGTGCCAGCAGTTACTCGGCGACTAGCGGGGGGGAGTCTCACGAGCAGTACGTC. Its translation is CASSYSATSGGESHEQYV.

This clonotype came up many times. J is TRBJ1-4 and V is TRBV6-1; TRBD1 might be the D (6 bases). In germline, CDR1 is MNHNS, CDR2 SASEGT. Trimming removed 4 bases from V and 0 bases from J, with 12 bases in between. This CDR3 region has 16 residues. CDR3 loop: CASSADSYTTNEKLFF. As DNA, the CDR3 is TGTGCCAGCAGTGCGGACAGTTATACAACTAATGAAAAACTGTTTTTT.

This clonotype was detected many times. The gene calls are TRBV19 and TRBJ1-5, with unresolved D. V was trimmed by 3 bases and J by 0 bases, leaving 12 bases between them. CDR1 and CDR2 from the germline V gene are LNHDA and SQIVND (reference sequence). This CDR3 spans 16 amino acids. CDR3 protein: CASSISTDYSNQPQHF. In DNA, the CDR3 is TGTGCCAGTAGTATTTCTACCGATTATAGCAATCAGCCCCAGCATTTT.

This rearrangement joins TRBV5-6 to TRBJ1-1; TRBD1 is a possible D gene (6 bases). Germline CDR1 SGHDT, CDR2 YYEEEE. Trimming removed 4 bases at V and 8 bases at J, with 15 bases between. The CDR3 sequence is 13 residues long. DNA for the CDR3: TGTGCCAGCAGCCTTATTATAAGGGGGGAAGCTTTCTTT. Translating gives CASSLIIRGEAFF.

This clonotype was detected only a few times. This chain links TRBV28 with TRBJ1-1; TRBD1 matches 8 bases. V lost 8 bases and J lost 3; bases outside the gene matches: 14. Germline V gene sequence: CDR1 MDHEN, CDR2 SYDVKM. The CDR3 is 16 residues long. The CDR3 DNA reads as TGTGCCAGCCGCTATTTACAGGGGGGAAGAGACACTGAAGCTTTCTTT. This sequence encodes CASRYLQGGRDTEAFF. Complete variable domain (other parts from reference TRBV28 and TRBJ1-1): DVKVTQSSRYLVKRTGEKVFLECVQDMDHENMFWYRQDPGLGLRLIYFSYDVKMKEKGDIPEGYSVSREKKERFSLILESASTNQTSMYLCASRYLQGGRDTEAFFGQGTRLTVV.

This clonotype was detected only a few times. V usage is TRBV4-3 and J usage is TRBJ1-5; D is unresolved. CDR1 and CDR2 (germline): LGHNA, YSLEER. This CDR3 contains 15 residues. Trimming removed 2 bases at V and 6 bases at J, with 14 bases between. The CDR3 protein is CASSQSRGYLQPQHF. The CDR3 bases are TGCGCCAGCAGCCAATCCCGTGGATATCTTCAGCCCCAGCATTTT.

The chain employs TRBV12-3 or TRBV12-4 and TRBJ1-1; no firm D call. V lost 6 bases and J 3 bases, leaving 11 bases between the germline ends. CDR3 length: 13 residues. The CDR3 loop reads CASRMIEDTEAFF. CDR3 sequence (DNA): TGTGCCAGCAGGATGATCGAGGACACTGAAGCTTTCTTT.

Here the CDR3 reads CASSLGPGWTQHF. CDR3 DNA sequence: TGTGCCAGCAGCTTGGGCCCAGGGTGGACCCAGCATTTT. The chain recombines TRBV5-5 with TRBJ1-5; the D gene is possibly TRBD1 (5 bases). Germline lookup yields CDR1 SGHKS and CDR2 YYEKEE (reference sequence). V gave up 0 bases and J gave up 11 bases, with 12 bases separating them. This CDR3 comprises 13 residues. Complete variable domain (other parts from reference TRBV5-5 and TRBJ1-5): DAGVTQSPTHLIKTRGQQVTLRCSPISGHKSVSWYQQVLGQGPQFIFQYYEKEERGRGNFPDRFSARQFPNYSSELNVNALLLGDSALYLCASSLGPGWTQHFGDGTRLSIL.